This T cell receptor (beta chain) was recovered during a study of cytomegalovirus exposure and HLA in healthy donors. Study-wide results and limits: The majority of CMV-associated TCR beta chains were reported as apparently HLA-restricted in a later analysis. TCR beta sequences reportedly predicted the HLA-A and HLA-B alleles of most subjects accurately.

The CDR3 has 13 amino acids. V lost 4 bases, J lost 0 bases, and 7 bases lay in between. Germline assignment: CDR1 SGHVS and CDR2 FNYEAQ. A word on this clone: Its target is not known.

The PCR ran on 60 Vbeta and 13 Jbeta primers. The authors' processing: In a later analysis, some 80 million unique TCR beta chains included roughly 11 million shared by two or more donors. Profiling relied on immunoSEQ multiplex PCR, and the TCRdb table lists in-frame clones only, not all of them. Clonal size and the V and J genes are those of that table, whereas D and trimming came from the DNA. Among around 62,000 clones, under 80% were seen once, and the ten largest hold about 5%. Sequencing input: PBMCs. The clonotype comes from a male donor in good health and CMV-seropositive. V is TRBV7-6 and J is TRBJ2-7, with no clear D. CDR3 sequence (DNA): TGTGCCAGCAGCTCGGAGAGCTCCTACGAGCAGTACTTC. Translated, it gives CASSSESSYEQYF. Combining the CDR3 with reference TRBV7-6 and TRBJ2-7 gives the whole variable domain GAGVSQSPRYKVTKRGQDVALRCDPISGHVSLYWYRQALGQGPEFLTYFNYEAQQDKSGLPNDRFSAERPEGSISTLTIQRTEQRDSAMYRCASSSESSYEQYFGPGTRLTVT.